The 31 T cell receptor beta chains below come from one sample, sequenced in a study of molecular identifiers for immune sequencing clone quantification. TCRdb analysed the PCR reads with MiXCR anew, one entry per CDR3 protein. Of about half a million distinct CDR3 sequences in the sample, about a fifth were seen once. The specimen was naive CD8+ T cells from blood, with Jurkat cell RNA spiked in. Subset: FACS-sorted CD8+CD4-CCR7+CD45RA+ naive T cells. The receptors were gathered from a human donor in good health. Some libraries in this study had Jurkat cell RNA spiked in.

As for this clonotype: Being one base from a much bigger clone, this may be a read error. CDR3 region: CASRIPDKNTEAFF. DNA for the CDR3: TGTGCCAGTAGGATTCCGGACAAGAACACTGAAGCTTTCTTT. The chain uses TRBV19 and TRBJ1-1; TRBD1 might be the D (5 bases). The CDR3 is made up of 14 amino acids. Germline loops: CDR1 LNHDA, CDR2 SQIVND (reference sequence). V gave up 6 bases and J gave up 1 base, with 12 bases separating them. Based on the CDR3 plus reference TRBV19 and TRBJ1-1, the full variable domain is DGGITQSPKYLFRKEGQNVTLSCEQNLNHDAMYWYRQDPGQGLRLIYYSQIVNDFQKGDIAEGYSVSREKKESFPLTVTSAQKNPTAFYLCASRIPDKNTEAFFGQGTRLTVV.

This chain uses TRBV10-3 with TRBJ2-7; D is perhaps TRBD1 (6 bases). This CDR3 contains 14 residues. Germline CDR1 reads ENHRY; CDR2 reads SYGVKD. V was shortened by 3 bases and J by 4 bases, with 13 bases between the two germline ends. The CDR3 here is CAISDVGTSYEQYF. CDR3 sequence (DNA): TGTGCCATCAGTGACGTCGGGACAAGTTACGAGCAGTACTTC.

In this sample, this clonotype turned up a few times. The chain employs TRBV2 and TRBJ2-5; 7 bases match TRBD1. V trimming: 9 bases; J trimming: 3 bases; junction bases outside the gene matches: 4. Germline-derived CDR1 and CDR2 are SNHLY and FYNNEI. The CDR3 loop spans 12 amino acids. The CDR3 here is CARGTAKETQYF. The CDR3 DNA reads as TGTGCCAGGGGGACAGCGAAAGAGACCCAGTACTTC. Full variable domain (remainder filled in from reference TRBV2 and TRBJ2-5): EPEVTQTPSHQVTQMGQEVILRCVPISNHLYFYWYRQILGQKVEFLVSFYNNEISEKSEIFDDQFSVERPDGSNFTLKIRSTKLEDSAMYFCARGTAKETQYFGPGTRLLVL.

This clonotype was picked up many times. The gene calls are TRBV12-3 or TRBV12-4 and TRBJ1-5; the D is unclear. The CDR3 is 15 residues long. V gave up 6 bases and J gave up 0 bases, with 12 bases separating them. This CDR3 reads CASSPTLYSNQPQHF. CDR3 nucleotide sequence: TGTGCCAGCAGCCCGACACTTTATAGCAATCAGCCCCAGCATTTT.

The rearrangement links TRBV15 to TRBJ2-1; D gene unclear. CDR1 and CDR2 (germline): LNHNV, YYDKDF (reference sequence). The CDR3 spans 17 residues. V was shortened by 4 bases and J by 0 bases, with 16 bases between the two germline ends. CDR3 amino acids: CATSTARHYSSYNEQFF. The CDR3 DNA follows: TGTGCCACCAGCACCGCCCGGCACTACAGCTCCTACAATGAGCAGTTCTTC.

With respect to this clonotype: One end of the junction does not line up with germline, which may come from a read error. The chain combines TRBV5-6 with TRBJ2-7; 7 bases fit TRBD1. Germline CDR1 is SGHDT and CDR2 is YYEEEE. The CDR3 is 14 amino acids. As DNA, the CDR3 is TGTGCCAGCAGCCCGGGACAGTACACCTACGAGCAGCACTTC. This gives the protein CASSPGQYTYEQHF. The variable domain in full, with the rest retrieved from reference TRBV5-6 and TRBJ2-7, is DAGVTQSPTHLIKTRGQQVTLRCSPKSGHDTVSWYQQALGQGPQFIFQYYEEEERQRGNFPDRFSGHQFPNYSSELNVNALLLGDSALYLCASSPGQYTYEQHFGPGTRLTVT.

For this clonotype: A much larger clone differs from this one at a single base, so this may be a read error. The V call is TRBV30, the J call TRBJ1-5; tentative D call: TRBD1 (6 bases). CDR3 length: 14 amino acids. CDR1 and CDR2 from the germline V gene are GTSNPN and SVGIG (reference sequence). CDR3 sequence reads: CAWSYAGANRPQHF. Here the CDR3 DNA reads TGTGCCTGGAGTTACGCAGGGGCCAATCGGCCCCAGCATTTT.

This clonotype was counted only a few times. This chain uses TRBV3-1 with TRBJ2-3; D gene uncertain. The length of the CDR3 is 16 residues. Germline V CDR1 and CDR2: LGHDT, YNNKEL (reference sequence). Trimming pared 3 bases from V and 0 bases from J, leaving 13 bases between. CDR3 region: CASSHRDPASTDTQYF. For the CDR3, the DNA is TGTGCCAGCAGCCATCGTGACCCGGCTAGCACAGATACGCAGTATTTT.

This clonotype was found many times. The rearrangement joins TRBV30 to TRBJ1-5, with D uncertain. The CDR3 has 14 residues. Trimming pared 2 bases from V and 6 bases from J, leaving 14 bases between. Germline CDR1 GTSNPN, CDR2 SVGIG (reference sequence). CDR3 coding DNA: TGTGCCTGGAGTCTCGGACTGGGGAGTCAGCCCCAGCATTTT. This gives the protein CAWSLGLGSQPQHF.

As regards this clonotype: A much bigger clone sits one base away, suggesting this may be a read error. The V gene is TRBV29-1, the J gene TRBJ2-7, with 7 bases matching TRBD2. This CDR3 contains 13 residues. In germline, CDR1 is SQVTM, CDR2 ANQGSEA. CDR3 DNA: TGCGGCGTAGTCGGGGGGAGCTCCTACGAGCAGTACTTC. Translating it yields CGVVGGSSYEQYF.

This clonotype was seen ten or more times. This sequence joins TRBV30 and TRBJ2-7, with TRBD1 matching 7 bases. The CDR3 consists of 13 residues. Trimming took 3 bases from V and 7 from J; bases not matched to a gene: 9. Germline V gene data show CDR1 as GTSNPN and CDR2 as SVGIG (reference sequence). In DNA form, the CDR3 reads TGTGCCTGGAGCCGGAGTTGGACAGGAGAGCAGTACTTC. It is translated as CAWSRSWTGEQYF.

This chain connects TRBV4-3 to TRBJ2-1; either TRBD1 or TRBD2 may supply D (5 bases each). CDR1 and CDR2 (germline): LGHNA, YSLEER. The CDR3 is 15 amino acids. Between the trimmed V and J ends, which lost 0 bases and 4 bases, there was a span of 10 bases. CDR3 sequence: CASSQEGTPYNEQFF. The CDR3 coding sequence is TGCGCCAGCAGCCAAGAAGGGACGCCATACAATGAGCAGTTCTTC.

A few counts support this clonotype. This chain joins TRBV7-9 and TRBJ2-2; TRBD2 aligns across 13 bases. Germline lookup yields CDR1 SEHNR and CDR2 FQNEAQ (reference sequence). The CDR3 spans 15 residues. The V gene end was trimmed by 6 bases and the J gene end by 5 bases; junction bases not matched to a gene: 3. CDR3 sequence (DNA): TGTGCCAGCAGTTCGACTAGCGGGAGGACCGGGGAGCTGTTTTTT. This translates into CASSSTSGRTGELFF.

J is TRBJ2-7 and V is TRBV9; 9 bases fit TRBD2. Germline-derived CDR1 and CDR2 are SGDLS and YYNGEE. The CDR3 is made up of 15 amino acids. Unmatched junction bases numbered 9, after V lost 4 bases and J lost 4 bases. This CDR3 reads CASSPSALAGYEQYF. The DNA for the CDR3 is TGTGCCAGCAGCCCAAGCGCACTAGCGGGTTACGAGCAGTACTTC.

Points on this clonotype: Mismatch with germline at one junction end may stem from a read error. The rearrangement uses TRBV19 and TRBJ2-3, with a tentative D call TRBD1 (7 bases). CDR1 is LNHDA, CDR2 SQIVND, per germline (reference sequence). CDR3 length: 12 residues. The CDR3 region is CATGEETDTQYF. CDR3 nucleotides: TGCGCCACAGGGGAGGAAACAGATACGCAGTATTTT.

This clonotype was seen many times. J is TRBJ1-1 and V is TRBV19, with a weak D call TRBD1 (5 bases). The germline gives CDR1 LNHDA, CDR2 SQIVND (reference sequence). The CDR3 covers 11 residues. Trimming stripped 9 bases from V and 6 bases from J, with 11 bases between. CDR3 residues: CASNTGSEAFF. The CDR3 DNA reads as TGTGCCAGCAATACAGGTTCTGAAGCTTTCTTT.

The CDR3 region is CASSIDDTSGIYNEQFF. Here the CDR3 DNA reads TGTGCCAGTAGTATAGATGATACTAGCGGAATCTACAATGAGCAGTTCTTC. The J gene is TRBJ2-1, the V gene TRBV19, with 8 bases matching TRBD2. The CDR3 loop spans 17 amino acids. Germline CDR1 reads LNHDA; CDR2 reads SQIVND (reference sequence). After removal of 0 bases from V and 3 bases from J, the junction contained 7 bases not matched to a gene.

This clonotype was recorded a few times. The V call is TRBV7-9, the J call TRBJ1-1; 7 bases are a match to TRBD1. The V segment lost 1 base and the J segment 11 bases; nucleotides outside the gene matches: 10. The CDR3 consists of 14 residues. Germline CDR1 is SEHNR and CDR2 is FQNEAQ (reference sequence). DNA of the CDR3: TGTGCCAGCAGCTTAGGTTTTGGCACAGGGGTGGCTTTCTTT. Translating it yields CASSLGFGTGVAFF.

Details on this clonotype: This may be a read error: a much more frequent sequence differs by one nucleotide. V gene TRBV5-1 combines with J gene TRBJ2-5; 7 positions agree with TRBD2. V lost 2 bases and J lost 1; bases outside the gene matches: 5. The germline V gene has CDR1 SGHRS and CDR2 YFSETQ. The CDR3 is 15 amino acids. CDR3 residues: CASSFWGRAQETQYF. DNA for the CDR3: TGCGCCAGCAGCTTCTGGGGGAGGGCCCAAGAGACCCAGTACTTC.

Notes on this clonotype: A read error may be the cause here, since a much bigger clone is one base away. The CDR3 DNA follows: TGTGCCGGCAGCGGCGGACAGGCCAACACTGAAGCTTTCTTT. As protein: CAGSGGQANTEAFF. The chain couples TRBV7-2 to TRBJ1-1; 7 bases line up with TRBD1. The CDR3 spans 14 residues. Per germline, CDR1 SGHTA and CDR2 FQGNSA.

The V call is TRBV27, the J call TRBJ2-7; D gene unclear. Looked up from germline, CDR1 is MNHEY and CDR2 is SMNVEV (reference sequence). CDR3 length equals 13 residues. V was pared by 6 bases and J by 3 bases, with 12 bases between. The CDR3 DNA follows: TGTGCCAGCAGGGGCCTTGGATTCTACGAGCAGTACTTC. It is translated as CASRGLGFYEQYF.

This clonotype was seen more than once but under ten times. J is TRBJ2-1 and V is TRBV9; D is unresolved. From germline, CDR1 is SGDLS and CDR2 YYNGEE. Trimming left V 6 bases short and J 7 bases short, with 11 bases between. The CDR3 consists of 12 residues. The CDR3 nucleotides are TGTGCCAGCAACAAAGACTGGAATGAGCAGTTCTTC. Protein product: CASNKDWNEQFF.

On this clonotype itself: A much larger clone sits a single nucleotide away, making a read error possible. This chain joins TRBV7-9 and TRBJ2-7; tentatively, D is TRBD1 (6 bases). This CDR3 has 13 amino acids. The germline V gene has CDR1 SEHNR and CDR2 FQNEAQ (reference sequence). The CDR3 bases are TGTGCCAGCAGCCCCGGACAGTACTACGAGGAGTACTTC. Its protein is CASSPGQYYEEYF.

This clonotype was counted at least ten times. The chain is built from TRBV30 and TRBJ1-5; D gene uncertain. V was clipped by 1 base and J by 7 bases, with 14 bases between them. Germline V gene sequence: CDR1 GTSNPN, CDR2 SVGIG (reference sequence). The CDR3 runs 14 residues. The CDR3 reads CAWSGGQDGQPQHF. The CDR3 bases are TGTGCCTGGAGTGGAGGGCAGGACGGACAGCCCCAGCATTTT.

To note about this clonotype: This may be a read error: a much more frequent sequence differs by one nucleotide. The V and J genes are TRBV4-1 and TRBJ1-1, with D maybe TRBD1 (5 bases). CDR1 MGHRA and CDR2 YSYEKL come from the germline V gene. Trimming cost V 4 bases and J 8 bases, with 17 bases left between them. The CDR3 is 14 amino acids. CDR3 sequence reads: CASSLLGRGVEAFF. The CDR3 DNA reads as TGCGCCAGCAGCCTGCTAGGGCGGGGGGTCGAAGCTTTCTTT.

In regard to this clonotype: Germline is not matched at one junction end, which may reflect a read error. The CDR3 nucleotides are TGCGCCTGCAGCCCAGGACTAGCGCCGGGGGCCCAGTACTTC. Translating gives CACSPGLAPGAQYF. The J gene is TRBJ2-5, the V gene TRBV4-1; TRBD2 aligns across 9 bases. The CDR3 has 14 residues. The germline CDR1 and CDR2 sequences are MGHRA and YSYEKL.

This clonotype was observed a handful of times. The chain is built from TRBV24-1 and TRBJ2-3; D call uncertain. Deletions cut 4 bases from V and 0 bases from J, with 10 bases between. Germline CDR1 reads KGHDR; CDR2 reads SFDVKD. This CDR3 spans 15 amino acids. The CDR3 bases are TGTGCCACCAGTGAAGGTGCGTATAGCACAGATACGCAGTATTTT. This gives the protein CATSEGAYSTDTQYF.

The chain has TRBV7-8 and TRBJ2-1, with no clear D. The CDR3 spans 16 residues. V lost 0 bases and J lost 3, with 12 bases in between. The germline V gene encodes CDR1 SGHVS and CDR2 FQNEAQ. Written as DNA, the CDR3 is TGTGCCAGCAGCTTAGCGCTAGGTTACAGCTACAATGAGCAGTTCTTC. Translating gives CASSLALGYSYNEQFF.

This clonotype has more than one count but fewer than ten. V usage is TRBV19 and J usage is TRBJ2-1; D is unclear. Trimming cost V 2 bases and J 0 bases, with 5 bases left between them. Germline lookup yields CDR1 LNHDA and CDR2 SQIVND (reference sequence). The length of the CDR3 is 14 residues. The chain's CDR3 is CASSIYSSYNEQFF. The CDR3 DNA reads TGTGCCAGTAGTATATACAGCTCCTACAATGAGCAGTTCTTC.

This clonotype has ten or more counts. The gene calls are TRBV20-1 and TRBJ2-3; tentative D call: TRBD2 (6 bases). Germline V lookup: CDR1 DFQATT, CDR2 SNEGSKA (reference sequence). The CDR3 extends over 15 amino acids. V lost 0 bases, J lost 0 bases, and 10 bases lay in between. The CDR3: CSARDKGTSTDTQYF. The CDR3 coding sequence is TGCAGTGCTAGAGATAAGGGGACTAGCACAGATACGCAGTATTTT.

This clonotype has just a few counts. The DNA for the CDR3 is TGTGCCAGCAGCTTAGACCTCTTTGGTTCCTACAATGAGCAGTTCTTC. Protein product: CASSLDLFGSYNEQFF. The chain employs TRBV11-2 and TRBJ2-1; the D is unclear. This CDR3 spans 16 amino acids. The germline gives CDR1 SGHAT, CDR2 FQNNGV. Trimming took 0 bases from V and 1 from J, leaving 10 bases between them.